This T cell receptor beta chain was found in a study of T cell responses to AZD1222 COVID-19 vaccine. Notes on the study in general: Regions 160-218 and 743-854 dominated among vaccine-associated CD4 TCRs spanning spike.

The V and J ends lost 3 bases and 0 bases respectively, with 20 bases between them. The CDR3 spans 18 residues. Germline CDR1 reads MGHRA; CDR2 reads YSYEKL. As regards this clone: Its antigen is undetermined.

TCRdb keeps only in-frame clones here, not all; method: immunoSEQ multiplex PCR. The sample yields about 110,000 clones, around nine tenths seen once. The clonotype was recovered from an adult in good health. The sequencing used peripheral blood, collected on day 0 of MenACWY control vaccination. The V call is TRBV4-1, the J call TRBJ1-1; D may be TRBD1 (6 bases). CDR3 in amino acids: CASSHKGGNREMNTEAFF. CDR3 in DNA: TGCGCCAGCAGCCATAAGGGAGGGAACAGGGAAATGAACACTGAAGCTTTCTTT.